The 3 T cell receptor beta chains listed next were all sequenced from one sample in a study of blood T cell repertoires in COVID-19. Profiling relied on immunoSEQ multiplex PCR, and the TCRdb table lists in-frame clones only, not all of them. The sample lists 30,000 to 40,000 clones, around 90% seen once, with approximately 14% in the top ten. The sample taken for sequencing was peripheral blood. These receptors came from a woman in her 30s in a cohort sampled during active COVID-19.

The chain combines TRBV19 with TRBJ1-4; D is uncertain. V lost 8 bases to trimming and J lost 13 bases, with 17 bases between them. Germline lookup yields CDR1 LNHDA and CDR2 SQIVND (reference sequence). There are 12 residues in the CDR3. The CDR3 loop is CASVPRSGRLFF. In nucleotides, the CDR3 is TGTGCCAGTGTGCCCAGGTCCGGAAGACTGTTTTTT.

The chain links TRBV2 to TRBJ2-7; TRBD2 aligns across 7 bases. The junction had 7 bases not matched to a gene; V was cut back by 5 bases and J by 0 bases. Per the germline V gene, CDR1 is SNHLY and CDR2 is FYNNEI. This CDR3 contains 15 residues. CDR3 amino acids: CASSISGTYSYEQYF. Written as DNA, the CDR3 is TGTGCCAGCAGTATAAGCGGGACCTACTCCTACGAGCAGTACTTC.

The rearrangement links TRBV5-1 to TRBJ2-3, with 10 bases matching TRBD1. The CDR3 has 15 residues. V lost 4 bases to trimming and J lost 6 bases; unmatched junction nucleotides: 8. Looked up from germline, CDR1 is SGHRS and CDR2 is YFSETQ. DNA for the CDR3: TGCGCCAGCAGCGGGACGGACAGGGGGTTTGATACGCAGTATTTT. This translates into CASSGTDRGFDTQYF.